These 11 T cell receptor beta chains came from one sample sequenced in a study of cytomegalovirus exposure and HLA in healthy donors. The PCR had 60 Vbeta and 13 Jbeta primers. The repertoire was sequenced with immunoSEQ multiplex PCR; TCRdb's copy has only in-frame clones and lacks some. This sample has around 250,000 clones; 81% occur once, and the top ten carry about 8%. Sequencing used PBMCs. These receptors came from a woman aged 55-69 years in good health and CMV-seropositive.

The chain has TRBV13 and TRBJ1-1, with TRBD1 as a possible D gene (5 bases). The length of the CDR3 is 14 residues. Trimming removed 7 bases at V and 0 bases at J, with 12 bases between. CDR1 is PRHDT, CDR2 FYEKMQ, per germline (reference sequence). The CDR3 protein is CASTLQGLNTEAFF. For the CDR3, the DNA is TGTGCCAGCACCCTCCAGGGATTGAACACTGAAGCTTTCTTT.

This clone has a single count. The chain has TRBV10-3 and TRBJ2-3, with TRBD2 matching 8 bases. The V and J ends lost 7 bases and 2 bases, in that order; junction bases with no gene match: 8. CDR1 and CDR2 from the germline V gene are ENHRY and SYGVKD. This CDR3 spans 15 amino acids. The CDR3 DNA sequence: TGTGCCATCATGGCGCTAGCGGGCCCCACAGATACGCAGTATTTT. The encoded protein is CAIMALAGPTDTQYF.

The chain recombines TRBV5-4 with TRBJ2-1; the match to TRBD2 covers 8 bases. This CDR3 comprises 15 residues. V shed 3 bases, J shed 5 bases, and the junction held 7 bases outside the gene matches. Germline V lookup: CDR1 SGHNT, CDR2 YYREEE (reference sequence). As DNA, the CDR3 is TGTGCCAGCAGCTCGGCGGGACTAGTGCACAATGAGCAGTTCTTC. Protein product: CASSSAGLVHNEQFF.

This clone has just a few counts. This chain joins TRBV4-1 and TRBJ2-5; 10 positions match TRBD2. V dropped 4 bases and J dropped 7; count of bases not matched to a gene: 18. From germline, CDR1 is MGHRA and CDR2 YSYEKL. The CDR3 covers 18 residues. The CDR3 is CASSPPGGLAGDRATQYF. In nucleotides, the CDR3 is TGCGCCAGCAGCCCCCCGGGGGGCCTAGCGGGGGATAGGGCGACCCAGTACTTC.

This clone appeared once. The rearrangement joins TRBV7-9 to TRBJ1-2; 8 nucleotides match TRBD1. V lost 4 bases to trimming and J lost 0 bases; unmatched junction nucleotides: 4. The length of the CDR3 is 15 residues. In germline, CDR1 is SEHNR, CDR2 FQNEAQ (reference sequence). CDR3 amino acids: CASSSRDRPNYGYTF. CDR3 DNA: TGTGCCAGCAGCTCACGGGACAGGCCTAACTATGGCTACACCTTC.

The chain employs TRBV7-6 and TRBJ2-5; D unclear. This CDR3 is built from 14 residues. The germline CDR1 and CDR2 sequences are SGHVS and FNYEAQ. The V end was cut by 5 bases, the J end by 2 bases, with 12 bases between. The CDR3 spells CASSPSGYQETQYF. CDR3 sequence (DNA): TGTGCCAGCAGCCCTTCCGGTTATCAAGAGACCCAGTACTTC. The full variable domain, its missing parts supplied by reference TRBV7-6 and TRBJ2-5, is GAGVSQSPRYKVTKRGQDVALRCDPISGHVSLYWYRQALGQGPEFLTYFNYEAQQDKSGLPNDRFSAERPEGSISTLTIQRTEQRDSAMYRCASSPSGYQETQYFGPGTRLLVL.

There are a few counts of this clone. The rearrangement uses TRBV2 and TRBJ1-6; 7 positions match TRBD1. The CDR3 spans 13 residues. Per germline, CDR1 SNHLY and CDR2 FYNNEI. The V and J ends lost 7 bases and 9 bases, in that order; junction bases with no gene match: 6. CDR3 loop: CASTGQDSSPLHF. The CDR3, as DNA: TGTGCCAGCACCGGACAGGATAGTTCACCCCTCCACTTT.

The chain carries TRBV7-3 and TRBJ1-3; D unresolved. In germline, CDR1 is SGHTA, CDR2 FQGTGA. This CDR3 comprises 15 residues. V was trimmed by 2 bases and J by 4 bases, leaving 12 bases between them. The chain's CDR3 is CASSLGGIKGNTIYF. The CDR3 DNA is TGTGCCAGCAGCTTAGGAGGAATAAAAGGAAACACCATATATTTT.

This chain uses TRBV29-1 with TRBJ2-1; TRBD2 agrees at 8 bases. This CDR3 contains 14 residues. Germline V gene lookup returns CDR1 SQVTM and CDR2 ANQGSEA. V lost 6 bases, J lost 8 bases, and 12 bases stayed unmatched. DNA of the CDR3: TGCAGCGTGTCGGTTGGGGCGGGAGGCTATGAGCAGTTCTTC. Its protein is CSVSVGAGGYEQFF.

For the CDR3, the DNA is TGTGCCAGCAGTAGGGGCCTCTATGGCTACACCTTC. Translated: CASSRGLYGYTF. This chain connects TRBV6-5 to TRBJ1-2; weak D call: TRBD1 (5 bases). Germline CDR1 reads MNHEY; CDR2 reads SVGAGI. The CDR3 length is 12 residues. V lost 5 bases and J lost 4, with 8 bases in between.

The chain's CDR3 is CASSPRTSGSSDTQYF. The CDR3 DNA sequence: TGTGCCAGCAGCCCCAGGACTAGCGGGAGTTCAGATACGCAGTATTTT. J is TRBJ2-3 and V is TRBV13, with 13 bases that match TRBD2. CDR1 is PRHDT, CDR2 FYEKMQ, per germline (reference sequence). This CDR3 region has 16 residues. Trimming at V came to 5 bases and at J to 4 bases, leaving 6 bases not matched to a gene. Drawing the rest from reference TRBV13 and TRBJ2-3, the complete variable domain is AAGVIQSPRHLIKEKRETATLKCYPIPRHDTVYWYQQGPGQDPQFLISFYEKMQSDKGSIPDRFSAQQFSDYHSELNMSSLELGDSALYFCASSPRTSGSSDTQYFGPGTRLTVL.